This T cell receptor beta chain was documented in a study of CXCR3-negative and CXCR3-positive naive CD8 T cells. Looking at the study overall: Some 150 million TRB reads were obtained in total, which works out to about 1.5 +/- 0.3 million per library. Study-level points and caveats: CXCR3-positive naive cells carried more hydrophobic TRB CDR3s than CXCR3-negative naive cells did. The level of CXCR3 expression partially decreased after cryopreservation; the majority of assays used fresh PBMCs.

Each CD8+ T cell subset was flow-sorted in triplicate. Every sort contained 250,000 to 300,000 cells. Naive CD8+ T lymphocytes were specified as CD45RO-CCR7+CD27+CD95-. For this clonotype: Its antigen remains unknown.

UMI labels and 5' RACE were used to prepare the TRB cDNA libraries. No DNA is given; TCRdb re-called the 5' RACE reads and lists each CDR3 protein once. The sample table includes over 150,000 distinct CDR3 sequences. The CDR3 extends over 15 amino acids. Germline assignment: CDR1 MNHEY and CDR2 SVGAGI. J is TRBJ2-1 and V is TRBV6-5. Sequences were obtained from naive CXCR3+ CD8+ T cells from blood. The subset: CD45RO-CCR7+CD27+CD95- naive CD8+ T cells expressing CXCR3 (TNR3+). This receptor was obtained from a human donor in good health. Some clones in this sample may be carry-over from other donors' samples. The CDR3 region is CASSYGRGSYNEQFF.